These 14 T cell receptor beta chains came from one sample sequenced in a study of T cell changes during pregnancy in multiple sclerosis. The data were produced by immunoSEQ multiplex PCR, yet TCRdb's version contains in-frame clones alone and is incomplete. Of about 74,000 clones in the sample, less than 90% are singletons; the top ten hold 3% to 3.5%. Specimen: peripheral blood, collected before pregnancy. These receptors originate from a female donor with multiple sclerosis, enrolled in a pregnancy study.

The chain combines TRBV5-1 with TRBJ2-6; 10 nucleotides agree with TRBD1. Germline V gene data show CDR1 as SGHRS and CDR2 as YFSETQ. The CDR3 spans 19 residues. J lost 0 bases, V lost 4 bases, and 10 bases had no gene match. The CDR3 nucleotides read TGCGCCAGCAGCCGACAGGGGGCGATAACCGACTCTGGGGCCAACGTCCTGACTTTC. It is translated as CASSRQGAITDSGANVLTF.

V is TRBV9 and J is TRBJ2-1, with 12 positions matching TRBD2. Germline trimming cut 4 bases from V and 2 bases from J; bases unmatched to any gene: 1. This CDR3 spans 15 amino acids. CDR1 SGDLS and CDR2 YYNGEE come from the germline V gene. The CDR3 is CASSPSGGAYNEQFF. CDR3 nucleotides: TGTGCCAGCAGCCCTAGCGGGGGGGCCTACAATGAGCAGTTCTTC.

CDR3 bases: TGTGCCATCAGTGAAGGGGTGACAGGGGAAGATGGCTACACCTTC. It specifies CAISEGVTGEDGYTF. The rearrangement joins TRBV10-3 to TRBJ1-2, with TRBD1 matching 8 bases. Germline CDR1 reads ENHRY; CDR2 reads SYGVKD. CDR3 size: 15 residues. V shed 3 bases, J shed 6 bases, and the junction held 9 bases outside the gene matches.

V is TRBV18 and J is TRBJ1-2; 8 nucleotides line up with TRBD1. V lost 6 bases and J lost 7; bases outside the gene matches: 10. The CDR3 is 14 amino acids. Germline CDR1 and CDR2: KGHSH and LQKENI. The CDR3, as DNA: TGTGCCAGCTCGGGAGGACAGGGCCTAGGTGGCTACACCTTC. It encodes CASSGGQGLGGYTF.

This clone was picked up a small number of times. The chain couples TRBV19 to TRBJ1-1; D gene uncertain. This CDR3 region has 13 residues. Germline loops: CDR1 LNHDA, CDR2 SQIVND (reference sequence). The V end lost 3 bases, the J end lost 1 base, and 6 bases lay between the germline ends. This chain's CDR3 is CASSIGWNTEAFF. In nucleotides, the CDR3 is TGTGCCAGTAGTATCGGTTGGAACACTGAAGCTTTCTTT.

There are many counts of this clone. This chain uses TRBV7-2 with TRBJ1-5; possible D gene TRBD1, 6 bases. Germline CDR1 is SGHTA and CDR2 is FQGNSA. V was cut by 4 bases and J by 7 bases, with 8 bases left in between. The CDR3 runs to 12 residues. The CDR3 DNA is TGTGCCAGCAGCTCACAGGGCCAGCCCCAGCATTTT. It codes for CASSSQGQPQHF.

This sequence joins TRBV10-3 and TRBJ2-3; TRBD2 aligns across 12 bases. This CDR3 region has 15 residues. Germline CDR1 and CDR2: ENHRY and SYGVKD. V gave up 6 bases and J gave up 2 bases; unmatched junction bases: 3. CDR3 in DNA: TGTGCCATCAGCACTAGCGGGGGGCTCACAGATACGCAGTATTTT. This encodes CAISTSGGLTDTQYF.

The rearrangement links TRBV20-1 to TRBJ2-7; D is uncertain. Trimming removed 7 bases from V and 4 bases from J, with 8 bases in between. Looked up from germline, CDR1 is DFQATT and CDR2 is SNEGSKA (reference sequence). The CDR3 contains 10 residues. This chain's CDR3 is CSVLEYEQYF. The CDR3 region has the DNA TGCAGTGTCCTAGAGTACGAGCAGTACTTC.

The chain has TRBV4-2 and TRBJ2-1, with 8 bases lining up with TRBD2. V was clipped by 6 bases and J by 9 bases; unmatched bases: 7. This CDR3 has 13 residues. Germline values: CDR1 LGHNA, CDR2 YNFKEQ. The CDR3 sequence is CASSPTSAAEQFF. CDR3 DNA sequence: TGTGCCAGCAGTCCGACTAGCGCGGCTGAGCAGTTCTTC.

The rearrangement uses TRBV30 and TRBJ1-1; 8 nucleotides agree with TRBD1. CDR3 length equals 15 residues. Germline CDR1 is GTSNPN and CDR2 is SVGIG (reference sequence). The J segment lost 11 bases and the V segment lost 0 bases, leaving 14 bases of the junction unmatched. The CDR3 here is CAWSVGQGAGGRAFF. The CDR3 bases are TGTGCCTGGAGTGTAGGCCAGGGGGCAGGGGGTCGGGCTTTCTTT.

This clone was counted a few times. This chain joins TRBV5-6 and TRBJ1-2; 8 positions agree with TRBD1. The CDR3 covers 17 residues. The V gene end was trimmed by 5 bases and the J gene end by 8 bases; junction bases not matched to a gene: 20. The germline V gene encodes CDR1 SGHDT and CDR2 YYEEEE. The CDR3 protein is CASRFPYDRGSLYGYTF. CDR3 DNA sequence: TGTGCCAGCAGGTTCCCCTATGACAGGGGTAGTCTCTACGGCTACACCTTC.

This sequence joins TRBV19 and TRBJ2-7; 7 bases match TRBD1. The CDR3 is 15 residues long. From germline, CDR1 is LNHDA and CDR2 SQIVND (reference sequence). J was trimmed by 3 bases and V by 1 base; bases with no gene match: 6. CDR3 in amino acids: CASSIVSGGIYEQYF. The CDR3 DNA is TGTGCCAGTAGTATAGTATCAGGGGGAATCTACGAGCAGTACTTC.

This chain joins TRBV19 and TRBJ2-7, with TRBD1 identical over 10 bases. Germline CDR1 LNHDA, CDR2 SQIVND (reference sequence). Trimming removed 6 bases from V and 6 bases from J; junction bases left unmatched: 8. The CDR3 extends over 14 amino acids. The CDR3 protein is CASRPGQGVTEQYF. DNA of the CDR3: TGTGCCAGTAGGCCCGGACAGGGGGTGACCGAGCAGTACTTC.

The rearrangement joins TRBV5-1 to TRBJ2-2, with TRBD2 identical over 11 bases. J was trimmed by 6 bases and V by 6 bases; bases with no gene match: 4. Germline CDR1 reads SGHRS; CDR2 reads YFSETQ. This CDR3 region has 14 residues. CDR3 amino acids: CASTIAGGSGELFF. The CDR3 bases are TGCGCCAGCACCATAGCGGGAGGGTCCGGGGAGCTGTTTTTT.